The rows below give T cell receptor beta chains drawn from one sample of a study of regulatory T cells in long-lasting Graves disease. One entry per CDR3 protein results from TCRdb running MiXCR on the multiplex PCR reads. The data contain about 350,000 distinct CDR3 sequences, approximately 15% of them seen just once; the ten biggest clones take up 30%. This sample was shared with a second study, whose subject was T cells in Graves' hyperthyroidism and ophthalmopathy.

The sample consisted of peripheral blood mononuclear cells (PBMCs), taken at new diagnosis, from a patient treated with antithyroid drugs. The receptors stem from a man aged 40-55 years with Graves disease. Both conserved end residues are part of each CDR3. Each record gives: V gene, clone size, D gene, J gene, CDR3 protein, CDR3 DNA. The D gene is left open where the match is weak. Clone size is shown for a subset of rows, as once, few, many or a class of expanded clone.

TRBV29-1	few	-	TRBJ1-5	CSVEEGSNQPQHF	TGCAGCGTTGAAGAGGGAAGCAATCAGCCCCAGCATTTT
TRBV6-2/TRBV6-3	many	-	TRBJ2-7	CASGRDSIYEQYF	TGTGCCAGCGGCCGGGACTCCATCTACGAGCAGTACTTC
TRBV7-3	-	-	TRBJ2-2	CASSLIKDTGELFF	TGTGCCAGCAGCTTAATAAAGGACACCGGGGAGCTGTTTTTT
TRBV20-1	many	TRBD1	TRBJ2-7	CSAESGQAVSYEQYF	TGCAGTGCTGAATCGGGACAGGCCGTCTCCTACGAGCAGTACTTC
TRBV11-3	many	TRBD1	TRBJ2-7	CASSFHPGQNYEQYF	TGTGCCAGCAGCTTTCACCCGGGACAGAACTACGAGCAGTACTTC
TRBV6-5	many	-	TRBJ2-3	CASSYSGDTQYF	TGTGCCAGCAGTTACTCGGGAGATACGCAGTATTTT
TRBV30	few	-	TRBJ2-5	CAWSPPGSVQTQYF	TGTGCCTGGAGTCCGCCGGGGTCCGTGCAGACCCAGTACTTC
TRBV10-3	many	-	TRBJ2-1	CAISESWSDYNEQFF	TGTGCCATCAGTGAGTCGTGGTCAGACTACAATGAGCAGTTCTTC
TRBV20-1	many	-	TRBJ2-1	CSARDTGEAGTYNEQFF	TGCAGTGCTAGAGATACAGGGGAGGCTGGGACCTACAATGAGCAGTTCTTC
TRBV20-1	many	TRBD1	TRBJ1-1	CSARGQGEAFF	TGCAGTGCTAGGGGACAGGGTGAAGCTTTCTTT
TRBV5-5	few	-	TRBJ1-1	CASSLRGAGNTEAFF	TGTGCCAGCAGCTTGAGGGGCGCGGGGAACACTGAAGCTTTCTTT
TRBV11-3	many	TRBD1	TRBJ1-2	CASSLAGTGIGYTF	TGTGCCAGCAGCTTAGCCGGGACAGGGATTGGCTACACCTTC
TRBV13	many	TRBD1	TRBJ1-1	CASRFGQGITEAFF	TGTGCCAGCCGCTTCGGACAGGGCATCACTGAAGCTTTCTTT
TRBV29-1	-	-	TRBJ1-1	CSVERGPGRVNTEAFF	TGCAGCGTTGAAAGGGGACCGGGACGGGTGAACACTGAAGCTTTCTTT
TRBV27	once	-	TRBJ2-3	CASRRRGNTDTQYF	TGTGCCAGCAGAAGACGGGGGAACACAGATACGCAGTATTTT
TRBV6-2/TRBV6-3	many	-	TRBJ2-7	CASSFWGSEQYF	TGTGCCAGCAGCTTTTGGGGTTCCGAGCAGTACTTC
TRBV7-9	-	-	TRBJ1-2	CASSTTDVYGYTF	TGTGCCAGCAGTACGACGGACGTCTATGGCTACACCTTC
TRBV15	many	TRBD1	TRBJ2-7	CATSREGTGYEQYF	TGTGCCACCAGCAGAGAAGGGACAGGGTACGAGCAGTACTTC
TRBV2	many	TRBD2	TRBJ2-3	CASSALAGAGDTQYF	TGTGCCAGCAGTGCGCTAGCGGGGGCGGGAGATACGCAGTATTTT
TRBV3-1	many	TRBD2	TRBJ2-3	CASSQRRDGTSGVLSTDTQYF	TGTGCCAGCAGCCAAAGAAGGGACGGGACTAGCGGGGTGCTTAGCACAGATACGCAGTATTTT
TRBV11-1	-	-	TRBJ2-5	CASTPWVDQETQYF	TGTGCCAGCACCCCATGGGTAGACCAAGAGACCCAGTACTTC
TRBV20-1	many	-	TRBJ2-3	CSARDPRRSTDTQYF	TGCAGTGCTAGAGATCCAAGGAGAAGCACAGATACGCAGTATTTT